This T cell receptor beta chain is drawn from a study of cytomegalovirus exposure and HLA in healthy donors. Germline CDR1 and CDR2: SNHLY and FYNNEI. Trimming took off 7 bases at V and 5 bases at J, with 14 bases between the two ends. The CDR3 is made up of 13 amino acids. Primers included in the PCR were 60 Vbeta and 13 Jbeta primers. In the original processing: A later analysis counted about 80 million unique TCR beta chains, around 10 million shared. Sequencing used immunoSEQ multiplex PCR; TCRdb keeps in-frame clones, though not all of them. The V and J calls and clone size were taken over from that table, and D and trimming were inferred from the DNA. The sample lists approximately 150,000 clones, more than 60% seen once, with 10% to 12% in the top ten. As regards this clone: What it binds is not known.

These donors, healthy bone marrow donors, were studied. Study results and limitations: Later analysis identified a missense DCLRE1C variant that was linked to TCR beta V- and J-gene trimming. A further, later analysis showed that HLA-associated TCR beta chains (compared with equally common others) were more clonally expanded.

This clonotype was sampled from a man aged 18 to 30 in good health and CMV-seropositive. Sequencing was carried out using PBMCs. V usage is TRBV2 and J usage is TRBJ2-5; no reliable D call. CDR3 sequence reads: CASTWLVVETQYF. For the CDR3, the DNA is TGTGCCAGCACCTGGCTTGTGGTGGAGACCCAGTACTTC.